These 12 T cell receptor beta chains were all obtained from the same sample, sequenced in a study of T cell changes during pregnancy in multiple sclerosis. TCRdb's table, derived via immunoSEQ multiplex PCR, lists solely in-frame clones and lacks some. Of 70,000 or so clones listed, about 90% were seen once; the top ten hold 0.25% to 0.3%. The material was CD4+ T cells from peripheral blood mononuclear cells, obtained after pregnancy. The source is a female donor with multiple sclerosis, enrolled in a pregnancy study.

The J gene is TRBJ1-2, the V gene TRBV7-2; a weak D match, TRBD1 (5 bases). The CDR3 has 13 residues. Germline values: CDR1 SGHTA, CDR2 FQGNSA. The V and J ends lost 3 bases and 4 bases respectively, with 9 bases between them. Here the CDR3 DNA reads TGTGCCAGCAGCTTGGTCCAGGGCTATGGCTACACCTTC. Translated, it gives CASSLVQGYGYTF.

The chain couples TRBV5-1 to TRBJ2-5, with no clear D. V lost 3 bases and J lost 5, with 11 bases in between. The germline V gene encodes CDR1 SGHRS and CDR2 YFSETQ. This CDR3 is built from 13 residues. The CDR3 reads CASSYQVQETQYF. The CDR3 DNA is TGCGCCAGCAGCTATCAGGTTCAGGAGACCCAGTACTTC.

This clone was counted a single time. The chain carries TRBV2 and TRBJ2-5; 10 bases map to TRBD2. Germline V gene sequence: CDR1 SNHLY, CDR2 FYNNEI. The CDR3 contains 15 residues. V was pared by 4 bases and J by 0 bases, with 2 bases of the junction left unmatched. The CDR3 spells CASSGTSGYQETQYF. The DNA of the CDR3 is TGTGCCAGCAGTGGGACTAGCGGATACCAAGAGACCCAGTACTTC. Based on the CDR3 plus reference TRBV2 and TRBJ2-5, the full variable domain is EPEVTQTPSHQVTQMGQEVILRCVPISNHLYFYWYRQILGQKVEFLVSFYNNEISEKSEIFDDQFSVERPDGSNFTLKIRSTKLEDSAMYFCASSGTSGYQETQYFGPGTRLLVL.

This clone was counted between two and nine times. The chain combines TRBV7-2 with TRBJ2-2, with TRBD2 identical over 10 bases. Germline CDR1 reads SGHTA; CDR2 reads FQGNSA. J was trimmed by 3 bases and V by 5 bases; bases with no gene match: 3. The CDR3 contains 15 residues. CDR3 nucleotide sequence: TGTGCCAGCAGCCCCGGACTAGCGGACACCGGGGAGCTGTTTTTT. This codes for CASSPGLADTGELFF.

The CDR3 DNA is TGCGCCAGCAGCCACCACACTAGCGCTTCCTACAATGAGCAGTTCTTC. Amino acid sequence: CASSHHTSASYNEQFF. The chain couples TRBV4-1 to TRBJ2-1, with 7 bases fitting TRBD2. Germline V gene sequence: CDR1 MGHRA, CDR2 YSYEKL. The CDR3 length is 16 residues. The V segment lost 3 bases and the J segment 1 base; nucleotides outside the gene matches: 6.

V is TRBV5-4 and J is TRBJ2-7; tentative D call: TRBD2 (5 bases). The CDR3 length is 15 residues. The V gene lost 0 bases and the J gene lost 4 bases, with 14 bases spanning the gap. Germline loops: CDR1 SGHNT, CDR2 YYREEE (reference sequence). The CDR3 DNA is TGTGCCAGCAGCTTGGGGGCGGCACGGACTTACGAGCAGTACTTC. Its protein is CASSLGAARTYEQYF.

CDR3 protein: CASSDDRSGSGNTIYF. The CDR3 DNA sequence: TGTGCCAGCAGTGACGACAGGTCCGGCTCTGGAAACACCATATATTTT. This chain links TRBV25-1 with TRBJ1-3; tentative D call: TRBD1 (6 bases). Trimming shortened V by 3 bases and J by 0 bases, and 12 bases separated the two germline ends. Germline V gene sequence: CDR1 MGHDK, CDR2 SYGVNS. The CDR3 extends over 16 amino acids.

This sequence joins TRBV6-1 and TRBJ2-5; the match to TRBD1 covers 8 bases. The V segment lost 4 bases and the J segment 5 bases; nucleotides outside the gene matches: 6. Looked up from germline, CDR1 is MNHNS and CDR2 is SASEGT. This CDR3 has 14 amino acids. The CDR3 DNA reads as TGTGCCAGCAGTGGCCAGGGGGCACGGGAGACCCAGTACTTC. Translating it yields CASSGQGARETQYF.

The V gene is TRBV7-2, the J gene TRBJ2-3, with D possibly being TRBD1 (5 bases). The V end was cut by 4 bases, the J end by 8 bases, with 16 bases between. Germline CDR1 reads SGHTA; CDR2 reads FQGNSA. This CDR3 has 14 amino acids. The CDR3 is CASSSSGASSTQYF. The CDR3 nucleotides read TGTGCCAGCAGCTCATCTGGGGCGAGCAGTACGCAGTATTTT.

CDR3 coding DNA: TGTGCCAGCAGCCAGCGGGGACCAACCGGTGAGGAGCTGTTTTTT. Its translation is CASSQRGPTGEELFF. The rearrangement joins TRBV7-2 to TRBJ2-2; 7 bases fit TRBD2. CDR3 length equals 15 residues. The germline CDR1 and CDR2 sequences are SGHTA and FQGNSA. Germline trimming cut 5 bases from V and 10 bases from J; bases unmatched to any gene: 13.

The V call is TRBV5-1, the J call TRBJ2-1; 8 bases align to TRBD1. Looked up from germline, CDR1 is SGHRS and CDR2 is YFSETQ. The length of the CDR3 is 17 residues. The J segment lost 5 bases and the V segment lost 1 base, leaving 11 bases of the junction unmatched. The CDR3 is CASSLRSPGQADNEQFF. The DNA of the CDR3 is TGCGCCAGCAGCTTGCGGTCCCCGGGACAGGCCGACAATGAGCAGTTCTTC.

The rearrangement links TRBV7-2 to TRBJ2-7; D might be TRBD1 (5 bases). The length of the CDR3 is 15 residues. V lost 1 base, J lost 1 base, and 11 bases lay in between. Germline lookup yields CDR1 SGHTA and CDR2 FQGNSA. DNA for the CDR3: TGTGCCAGCAGCTTAGACAGGCGCCTTTCCTACGAGCAGTACTTC. Residues: CASSLDRRLSYEQYF.